These 27 T cell receptor beta chains were sequenced from one sample in a study of cytomegalovirus exposure and HLA in healthy donors. Vbeta (60) and Jbeta (13) primers were used in the PCR. Some clones are missing from TCRdb's copy, which holds only in-frame ones; the method was immunoSEQ multiplex PCR. Here the sample spans around 150,000 clones, around 83% being singletons. Material for sequencing was PBMCs. These receptors all come from a man aged 18 to 30 in good health and CMV-seropositive.

This clone was observed a few times. The chain couples TRBV5-4 to TRBJ1-1, with TRBD1 matching 8 bases. CDR1 SGHNT and CDR2 YYREEE come from the germline V gene (reference sequence). This CDR3 region has 16 residues. V was pared by 4 bases and J by 3 bases, with 11 bases of the junction left unmatched. CDR3 sequence (DNA): TGTGCCAGCAGCCTCTCAGGGGGCGCTGCCCACACTGAAGCTTTCTTT. Amino acid sequence: CASSLSGGAAHTEAFF. Drawing the rest from reference TRBV5-4 and TRBJ1-1, the complete variable domain is ETGVTQSPTHLIKTRGQQVTLRCSSQSGHNTVSWYQQALGQGPQFIFQYYREEENGRGNFPPRFSGLQFPNYSSELNVNALELDDSALYLCASSLSGGAAHTEAFFGQGTRLTVV.

This chain joins TRBV20-1 and TRBJ2-1; 8 nucleotides agree with TRBD2. The J segment lost 9 bases and the V segment lost 6 bases, leaving 4 bases of the junction unmatched. CDR3 length: 11 amino acids. CDR1 is DFQATT, CDR2 SNEGSKA, per germline (reference sequence). The CDR3 region is CSAETSAEQFF. The DNA of the CDR3 is TGCAGTGCCGAGACTAGCGCTGAGCAGTTCTTC.

The chain joins TRBV10-3 to TRBJ1-1; 8 bases map to TRBD1. Germline CDR1 reads ENHRY; CDR2 reads SYGVKD. With V trimmed by 6 bases and J by 1 base, 13 bases remained unmatched. The CDR3 has 17 amino acids. The CDR3 loop reads CAISQNDRTGRNTEAFF. CDR3 nucleotides: TGTGCCATCAGCCAGAATGACCGGACAGGGCGGAACACTGAAGCTTTCTTT.

The chain employs TRBV18 and TRBJ2-3; 8 nucleotides line up with TRBD2. Trimming removed 5 bases from V and 3 bases from J; junction bases left unmatched: 13. The CDR3 totals 17 residues. Germline-derived CDR1 and CDR2 are KGHSH and LQKENI. The DNA of the CDR3 is TGTGCCAGCTCAGCGACTACCGGGACTAGAGATACAGATACGCAGTATTTT. Translating it yields CASSATTGTRDTDTQYF.

This clone was seen once. The rearrangement joins TRBV30 to TRBJ1-1, with D possibly TRBD1 on 5 matching bases. Germline assignment: CDR1 GTSNPN and CDR2 SVGIG (reference sequence). CDR3 size: 16 residues. The V and J ends lost 0 bases and 0 bases respectively, with 14 bases between them. The CDR3 reads CAWSVTPRTLNTEAFF. CDR3 nucleotide sequence: TGTGCCTGGAGTGTAACCCCCAGGACATTGAACACTGAAGCTTTCTTT.

This chain connects TRBV29-1 to TRBJ1-2; TRBD1 aligns across 9 bases. The CDR3 contains 12 residues. V shed 7 bases, J shed 7 bases, and the junction held 7 bases outside the gene matches. Germline values: CDR1 SQVTM, CDR2 ANQGSEA. The CDR3 protein is CSGGDRGVGYTF. For the CDR3, the DNA is TGCAGCGGAGGCGACAGGGGGGTTGGCTACACCTTC.

The chain joins TRBV9 to TRBJ1-1, with 8 bases lining up with TRBD1. J gave up 1 base and V 4 bases, and 6 bases lay outside the gene matches. The CDR3 covers 15 residues. Germline values: CDR1 SGDLS, CDR2 YYNGEE. CDR3 coding DNA: TGTGCCAGCAGCCCCCGGACAGGGAGGAACACTGAAGCTTTCTTT. Its protein product is CASSPRTGRNTEAFF.

CDR3 sequence reads: CASRNAGQDIIGTEAFF. In nucleotides, the CDR3 is TGTGCCAGCAGGAATGCGGGACAGGATATAATTGGAACTGAAGCTTTCTTT. V gene TRBV5-6 combines with J gene TRBJ1-1; 8 bases agree with TRBD1. The CDR3 totals 17 residues. V shed 5 bases and J 5 bases; nucleotides not matched to a gene: 17. Germline CDR1 SGHDT, CDR2 YYEEEE.

This clone turned up a few times. The gene calls are TRBV23-1 and TRBJ2-2, with 7 bases aligning to TRBD1. TRBV23-1 is marked as an open reading frame, function uncertain. The CDR3 is 17 amino acids. V dropped 3 bases and J dropped 2; count of bases not matched to a gene: 9. The CDR3 DNA reads as TGCGCCAGCAGTCACCCACGCGGACAGGACAACACCGGGGAGCTGTTTTTT. This translates into CASSHPRGQDNTGELFF.

The CDR3 DNA reads as TGTGCCAGCAGCCAGGACAGATTGGACTATGGCTACACCTTC. Its translation: CASSQDRLDYGYTF. The chain is built from TRBV7-9 and TRBJ1-2; possibly TRBD1 for D (6 bases). Germline lookup yields CDR1 SEHNR and CDR2 FQNEAQ (reference sequence). The CDR3 consists of 14 residues. V was trimmed by 5 bases and J by 3 bases, leaving 13 bases between them.

This chain uses TRBV21-1 with TRBJ1-2. TRBV21-1 is a known pseudogene. This CDR3 has 13 amino acids. The DNA of the CDR3 is TGTGCCAGCAGGTCGCGGGGCCTCCTTGGCTACACCTTC. It yields the protein CASRSRGLLGYTF.

The chain has TRBV6-4 and TRBJ1-4; a weak D match, TRBD1 (5 bases). CDR1 is MRHNA and CDR2 is SNTAGT in the germline V gene. This CDR3 has 15 residues. The V and J ends lost 3 bases and 3 bases respectively, with 11 bases between them. The CDR3 sequence: CASSDPGGANEKLFF. The CDR3 coding sequence is TGTGCCAGCAGTGATCCCGGGGGAGCTAATGAAAAACTGTTTTTT.

This rearrangement joins TRBV9 to TRBJ2-3; D is possibly TRBD2 (6 bases). The germline V and J ends were trimmed by 5 bases and 2 bases, with 15 bases remaining between them. The CDR3 is made up of 15 amino acids. CDR1 is SGDLS, CDR2 YYNGEE, per germline. CDR3 sequence reads: CASSSSRGSTDTQYF. The CDR3 DNA reads TGTGCCAGCAGTTCCTCGCGGGGTTCCACAGATACGCAGTATTTT.

V is TRBV18 and J is TRBJ2-2; 8 bases are a match to TRBD2. Germline V gives CDR1 KGHSH, CDR2 LQKENI. V was pared by 2 bases and J by 5 bases, with 4 bases of the junction left unmatched. The CDR3 is 15 residues long. The CDR3 spells CASSPRTSLTGELFF. In nucleotides, the CDR3 is TGTGCCAGCTCACCAAGGACTAGCTTGACCGGGGAGCTGTTTTTT.

The CDR3 nucleotides are TGTGCCAGCAGCTTAGCCGGACAGGGTTACACTGAAGCTTTCTTT. Residues: CASSLAGQGYTEAFF. The rearrangement joins TRBV11-1 to TRBJ1-1, with 8 bases aligning to TRBD1. The germline V gene has CDR1 SGHAT and CDR2 FQDESV (reference sequence). The CDR3 contains 15 residues. Losses at the gene ends were 0 bases for V and 3 bases for J; bases not matched to a gene: 3.

This clone was seen more than once but under ten times. This chain uses TRBV19 with TRBJ2-5, with TRBD2 matching over 10 bases. Losses at the gene ends were 3 bases for V and 2 bases for J; bases not matched to a gene: 3. Germline V gene sequence: CDR1 LNHDA, CDR2 SQIVND (reference sequence). CDR3 length: 15 amino acids. The CDR3 reads CASSMAAGGQETQYF. CDR3 DNA: TGTGCCAGTAGTATGGCAGCGGGGGGGCAAGAGACCCAGTACTTC. The full variable domain, its missing parts supplied by reference TRBV19 and TRBJ2-5, is DGGITQSPKYLFRKEGQNVTLSCEQNLNHDAMYWYRQDPGQGLRLIYYSQIVNDFQKGDIAEGYSVSREKKESFPLTVTSAQKNPTAFYLCASSMAAGGQETQYFGPGTRLLVL.

This sequence joins TRBV10-3 and TRBJ2-2; the D gene is possibly TRBD2 (5 bases). The V gene lost 7 bases and the J gene lost 12 bases, with 21 bases spanning the gap. Germline CDR1 and CDR2: ENHRY and SYGVKD. The length of the CDR3 is 14 residues. CDR3 bases: TGTGCCATCACTCAGGCGGACTCGCCGGGGAAGCTGTTTTTT. This translates into CAITQADSPGKLFF.

J is TRBJ2-7 and V is TRBV4-3; D might be TRBD1 (6 bases). This CDR3 spans 15 amino acids. Germline CDR1 is LGHNA and CDR2 is YSLEER. Trimming pared 0 bases from V and 1 base from J, leaving 10 bases between. CDR3 nucleotides: TGCGCCAGCAGCCAAGATGGGGGCGCTTCCTACGAGCAGTACTTC. As protein: CASSQDGGASYEQYF.

This clone occurred a few times. The chain has TRBV6-5 and TRBJ1-2; TRBD1 matches at 7 bases. After removal of 7 bases from V and 6 bases from J, the junction contained 14 bases not matched to a gene. The germline V gene has CDR1 MNHEY and CDR2 SVGAGI. This CDR3 has 15 amino acids. CDR3 residues: CASTASGRQGHGYTF. The DNA of the CDR3 is TGTGCCAGCACCGCGTCGGGTCGACAGGGACATGGCTACACCTTC.

The gene calls are TRBV10-3 and TRBJ2-6, with D maybe TRBD1 (5 bases). Germline V CDR1 and CDR2: ENHRY, SYGVKD. This CDR3 comprises 15 residues. Trimming cost V 0 bases and J 4 bases, with 7 bases left between them. This CDR3 is CAISESGAGANVLTF. Written as DNA, the CDR3 is TGTGCCATCAGTGAGTCAGGGGCCGGGGCCAACGTCCTGACTTTC.

The chain uses TRBV4-3 and TRBJ1-2, with 9 bases lining up with TRBD1. CDR3 length equals 17 residues. The ends lost 3 bases at V and 6 bases at J; junction bases unmatched: 14. Germline loops: CDR1 LGHNA, CDR2 YSLEER. CDR3 DNA: TGCGCCAGCAGCCACCGGGCGCTGGGACAGGGTATCGATGGCTACACCTTC. It translates to CASSHRALGQGIDGYTF.

V usage is TRBV6-4 and J usage is TRBJ2-3; 9 bases match TRBD2. Germline V gene lookup returns CDR1 MRHNA and CDR2 SNTAGT. The V and J ends lost 2 bases and 7 bases, in that order; junction bases with no gene match: 7. The CDR3 extends over 15 amino acids. CDR3 nucleotide sequence: TGTGCCAGCAGTGACCAGCGGGGGGAAGTGAATACGCAGTATTTT. This codes for CASSDQRGEVNTQYF.

The chain has TRBV4-3 and TRBJ1-5, with D possibly TRBD1 on 6 matching bases. Germline lookup yields CDR1 LGHNA and CDR2 YSLEER. The CDR3 is 15 residues long. V was pared by 0 bases and J by 6 bases, with 12 bases between. CDR3 protein: CASSQDLGASQPQHF. CDR3 in DNA: TGCGCCAGCAGCCAAGATCTGGGGGCTTCTCAGCCCCAGCATTTT.

The rearrangement uses TRBV7-9 and TRBJ2-7; no clear D gene. V gave up 6 bases and J gave up 1 base, with 16 bases separating them. This CDR3 region has 15 residues. Germline V CDR1 and CDR2: SEHNR, FQNEAQ (reference sequence). CDR3 DNA: TGTGCCAGCAGGCGGAAAGGCGACCCATCCTACGAGCAGTACTTC. This translates into CASRRKGDPSYEQYF.

The chain combines TRBV11-2 with TRBJ2-5; the D gene is possibly TRBD2 (5 bases). The J call may not be correct, given that the DNA end is closer to TRBJ2-7. Germline loops: CDR1 SGHAT, CDR2 FQNNGV. The CDR3 is 14 residues long. The CDR3 here is CASSLVEGSYEQYF. The CDR3 DNA follows: TGTGCCAGCAGCTTAGTCGAGGGCTCCTACGAGCAGTACTTC.

The chain combines TRBV7-8 with TRBJ2-5; D perhaps matches TRBD1 (5 bases). With the DNA end fitting TRBJ2-7 better, the J assignment may be wrong. The CDR3 sequence is 11 residues long. The germline gives CDR1 SGHVS, CDR2 FQNEAQ. This chain's CDR3 is CASSQGNEQYF. The CDR3 nucleotides read TGTGCCAGCAGCCAGGGAAACGAGCAGTACTTC.

The chain combines TRBV7-2 with TRBJ2-3; D is ambiguous. CDR1 SGHTA and CDR2 FQGNSA come from the germline V gene. Trimming took 0 bases from V and 5 from J, leaving 9 bases between them. The CDR3 has 14 amino acids. CDR3 coding DNA: TGTGCCAGCAGCTTAGCCCGCCCAGGAGATACGCAGTATTTT. It specifies CASSLARPGDTQYF.